The TCR beta chain under discussion was sequenced for a study of regulatory T cells in long-lasting Graves disease. For TCR beta, libraries came from iRepertoire HTBI primers and Arm-PCR of CDR3 regions. TCRdb reprocessed the multiplex PCR reads with MiXCR, giving one entry per CDR3 protein. The table shows roughly 490,000 distinct CDR3 sequences, with roughly 22% occurring only once. Whole-study results and caveats: TRBV28, TRBJ1-2 and TRBJ2-5 emerged as the favored segments in persistent disease. Only a small sample size was used, which may have cut accuracy.

A note on this clonotype: The antigen is undetermined.

The time point is: persistent/refractory GD, antithyroid drugs over 5 years with positive TRAb. PBMCs were the source of the RNA used for TCR sequencing. An endocrinology department in Xi'an, China, supplied the patients. The CDR3 contains 14 residues. Germline V CDR1 and CDR2: MNHEY, SVGEGT. Trimming cost V 5 bases and J 10 bases, with 21 bases left between them. The V call is TRBV6-2 or TRBV6-3, the J call TRBJ2-7; D remains ambiguous. The material was peripheral blood mononuclear cells (PBMCs), obtained when the disease was refractory, from a patient treated with antithyroid drugs. The source is a female donor with Graves disease. The CDR3 is CASSRMPPDSNQYF. DNA for the CDR3: TGTGCCAGCAGTAGGATGCCACCTGACTCAAATCAGTACTTC.